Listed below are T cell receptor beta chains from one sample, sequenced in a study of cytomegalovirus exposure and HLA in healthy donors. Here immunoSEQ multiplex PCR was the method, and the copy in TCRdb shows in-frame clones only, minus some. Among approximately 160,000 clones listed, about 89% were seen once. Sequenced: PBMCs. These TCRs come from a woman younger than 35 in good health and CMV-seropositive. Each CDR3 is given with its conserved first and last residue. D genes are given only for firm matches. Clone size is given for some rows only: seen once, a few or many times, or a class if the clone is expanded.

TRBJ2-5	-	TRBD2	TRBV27	CASRSPKGLAGRETQYF	TGTGCCAGCAGGTCACCGAAGGGACTAGCGGGTAGAGAGACCCAGTACTTC
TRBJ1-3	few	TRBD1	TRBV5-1	CASSLQGAGNTIYF	TGCGCCAGCAGCTTACAGGGGGCTGGAAACACCATATATTTT
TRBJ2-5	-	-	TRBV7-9	CASSSDSRQETQYF	TGTGCCAGCAGCTCGGACTCCCGCCAAGAGACCCAGTACTTC
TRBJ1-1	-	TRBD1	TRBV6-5	CASSDRGRKAFF	TGTGCCAGCAGCGACAGGGGGCGCAAAGCTTTCTTT
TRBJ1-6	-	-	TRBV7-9	CASSSWDSGVNSPLHF	TGTGCCAGCAGTTCCTGGGACTCGGGGGTTAATTCACCCCTCCACTTT
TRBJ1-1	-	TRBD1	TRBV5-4	CASSRDREMAFF	TGTGCCAGCAGCAGAGACAGGGAGATGGCTTTCTTT
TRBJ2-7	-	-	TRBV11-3	CASSPGAGSEQYF	TGTGCCAGCAGCCCCGGCGCGGGGTCCGAGCAGTACTTC
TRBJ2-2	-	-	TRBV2	CASSEEGGTGELFF	TGTGCCAGCAGTGAAGAGGGGGGGACCGGGGAGCTGTTTTTT
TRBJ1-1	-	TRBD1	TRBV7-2	CASSLHRGERTEAFF	TGTGCCAGCAGTTTACACAGGGGGGAGAGGACTGAAGCTTTCTTT
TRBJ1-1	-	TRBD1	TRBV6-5	CASSYSTAGGHTEAFF	TGTGCCAGCAGTTACTCGACGGCAGGGGGGCACACTGAAGCTTTCTTT
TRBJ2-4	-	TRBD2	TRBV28	CASSSGTSGTLAKNIQYF	TGTGCCAGCAGTTCGGGGACTAGCGGGACATTAGCCAAAAACATTCAGTACTTC
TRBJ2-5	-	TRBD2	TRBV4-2	CASSQDASGGPETQYF	TGTGCCAGCAGCCAAGATGCTAGCGGGGGGCCAGAGACCCAGTACTTC
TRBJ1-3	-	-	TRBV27	CASSTGYSGNTIYF	TGTGCCAGCAGTACAGGGTACTCTGGAAACACCATATATTTT
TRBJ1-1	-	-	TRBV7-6	CASTDVTGSTEAFF	TGTGCCAGCACCGACGTTACAGGGAGCACTGAAGCTTTCTTT
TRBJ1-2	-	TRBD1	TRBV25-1	CASSELVDGQGVYGYTF	TGTGCCAGCAGTGAATTAGTAGACGGACAGGGCGTCTATGGCTACACCTTC
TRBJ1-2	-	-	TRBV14	CASSQDAHSGLYGYTF	TGTGCCAGCAGCCAAGATGCGCACAGTGGCCTCTATGGCTACACCTTC
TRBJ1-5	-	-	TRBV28	CASSLMRELGNQPQHF	TGTGCCAGCAGCCTAATGCGGGAGTTGGGCAATCAGCCCCAGCATTTT
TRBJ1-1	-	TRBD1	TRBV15	CATSKIDRGTEAFF	TGTGCCACCAGCAAAATAGACAGGGGCACTGAAGCTTTCTTT
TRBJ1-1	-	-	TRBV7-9	CASSLEPTVNTEAFF	TGTGCCAGCAGCTTAGAACCAACAGTGAACACTGAAGCTTTCTTT
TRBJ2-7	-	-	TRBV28	CASSLGGSGSYEQYF	TGTGCCAGCAGTTTAGGAGGTAGCGGCTCCTACGAGCAGTACTTC
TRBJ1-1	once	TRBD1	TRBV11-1	CASSFPGGSNTEAFF	TGTGCCAGCAGCTTCCCAGGGGGGTCGAACACTGAAGCTTTCTTT
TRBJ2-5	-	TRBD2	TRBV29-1	CSVEIAGGAETQYF	TGCAGCGTTGAGATAGCGGGAGGTGCGGAGACCCAGTACTTC
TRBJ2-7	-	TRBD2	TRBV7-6	CASSPEAGVNNEQYF	TGTGCCAGCAGCCCAGAGGCGGGAGTGAATAACGAGCAGTACTTC
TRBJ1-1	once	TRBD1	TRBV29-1	CSAMKRDRVGVTEAFF	TGCAGCGCTATGAAGCGGGACAGGGTTGGTGTCACTGAAGCTTTCTTT
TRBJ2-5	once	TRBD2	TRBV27	CASSSLTSGSRRAQYF	TGTGCCAGCAGTTCACTGACTAGCGGGTCACGGCGGGCCCAGTACTTC
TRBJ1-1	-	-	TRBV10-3	CAIRLGQNTEAFF	TGTGCCATCAGATTGGGACAGAACACTGAAGCTTTCTTT
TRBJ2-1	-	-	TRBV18	CASSSYNEQFF	TGTGCCAGCTCATCGTACAATGAGCAGTTCTTC
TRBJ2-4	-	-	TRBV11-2	CASSTYPRGEAKNIQYF	TGTGCCAGCAGCACCTACCCCAGGGGGGAGGCCAAAAACATTCAGTACTTC
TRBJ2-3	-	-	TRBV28	CASKADYPSTDTQYF	TGTGCCAGCAAAGCGGACTACCCTAGCACAGATACGCAGTATTTT
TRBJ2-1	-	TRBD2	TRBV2	CASLGLASPEQFF	TGTGCCAGTTTGGGACTAGCTTCCCCTGAGCAGTTCTTC
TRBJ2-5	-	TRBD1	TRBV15	CATRRRAGGEETQYF	TGTGCCACCAGGAGGAGGGCAGGGGGCGAGGAGACCCAGTACTTC
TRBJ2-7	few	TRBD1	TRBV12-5	CASEGQGVGEQYF	TGTGCTAGTGAGGGACAGGGGGTGGGTGAGCAGTACTTC
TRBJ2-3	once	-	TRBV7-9	CASSPLVPDTQYF	TGTGCCAGCAGCCCCCTCGTCCCAGATACGCAGTATTTT
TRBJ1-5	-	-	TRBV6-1	CASSDRVDQPQHF	TGTGCCAGCAGTGACAGGGTCGATCAGCCCCAGCATTTT
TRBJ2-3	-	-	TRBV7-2	CASSLAADTQYF	TGTGCCAGCAGCTTAGCAGCGGATACGCAGTATTTT
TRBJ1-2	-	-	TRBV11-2	CASSLASKVRAYGYTF	TGTGCCAGCAGCTTAGCCTCCAAGGTCAGGGCGTATGGCTACACCTTC
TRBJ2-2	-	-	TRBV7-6	CASSLRPDGGEAGELFF	TGTGCCAGCAGCTTACGACCAGATGGGGGCGAAGCCGGGGAGCTGTTTTTT
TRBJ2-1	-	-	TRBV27	CASSINGVGEGIF	-
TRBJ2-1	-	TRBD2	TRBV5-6	CASSSYGGAVDEQFF	TGTGCCAGCAGCTCCTACGGGGGGGCGGTCGATGAGCAGTTCTTC
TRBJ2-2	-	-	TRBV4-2	CASSQVAGVNTGELFF	TGTGCCAGCAGCCAAGTCGCAGGCGTGAACACCGGGGAGCTGTTTTTT
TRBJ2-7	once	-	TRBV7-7	CASRRAKRGRGNEQYF	TGTGCCAGCAGACGAGCCAAGAGGGGCAGGGGCAACGAGCAGTACTTC
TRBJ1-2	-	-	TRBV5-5	CASSLSRGSFYGYTF	TGTGCCAGCAGCTTGAGTAGGGGGTCCTTCTATGGCTACACCTTC
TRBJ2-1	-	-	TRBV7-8	CASSSTPPRQFF	TGTGCCAGCAGCTCGACACCTCCGAGGCAGTTCTTC
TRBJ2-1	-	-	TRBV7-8	CASSLIAEDEQFF	TGTGCCAGCAGCCTCATAGCGGAGGATGAGCAGTTCTTC
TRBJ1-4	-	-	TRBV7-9	CASSLATGATNEKLFF	TGTGCCAGCAGCTTAGCCACCGGGGCAACTAATGAAAAACTGTTTTTT
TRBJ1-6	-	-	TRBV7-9	CASSYGGRENSPLHF	TGTGCCAGCAGCTACGGAGGACGGGAGAATTCACCCCTCCACTTT
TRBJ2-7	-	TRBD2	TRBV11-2	CASSLVAGVGYEQYF	TGTGCCAGCAGCTTAGTAGCGGGAGTAGGGTACGAGCAGTACTTC
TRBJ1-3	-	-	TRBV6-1	CAGQLSGNGNTIYF	TGTGCCGGACAGTTAAGCGGTAATGGAAACACCATATATTTT
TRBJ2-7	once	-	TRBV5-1	CASSLTGPNLRHEQYF	TGCGCCAGCAGCTTGACAGGCCCTAACCTCCGCCACGAGCAGTACTTC
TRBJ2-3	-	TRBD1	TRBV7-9	CASSSPGQGEDTQYF	TGTGCCAGCAGCTCCCCCGGACAGGGCGAAGATACGCAGTATTTT
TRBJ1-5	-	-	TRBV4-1	CASSQDGRENQPQHF	TGCGCCAGCAGCCAAGATGGGAGGGAGAATCAGCCCCAGCATTTT
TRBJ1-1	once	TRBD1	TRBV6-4	CASRKVRDSQNTEAFF	TGTGCCAGCAGGAAGGTGCGGGACAGCCAGAACACTGAAGCTTTCTTT
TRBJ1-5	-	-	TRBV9	CASSPSSGDNQPQHF	TGTGCCAGCAGCCCAAGTAGCGGGGACAATCAGCCCCAGCATTTT
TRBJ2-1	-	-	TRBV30	CAFDRIRDNEQFF	TGTGCCTTCGACAGGATCAGGGACAATGAGCAGTTCTTC
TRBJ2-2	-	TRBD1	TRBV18	CASSPTGTGSTGELFF	TGTGCCAGCTCACCAACCGGGACAGGGAGCACCGGGGAGCTGTTTTTT
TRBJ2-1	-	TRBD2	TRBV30	CACALTPLAGPHNEQFF	TGTGCCTGTGCCCTTACGCCCTTAGCGGGGCCCCACAATGAGCAGTTCTTC
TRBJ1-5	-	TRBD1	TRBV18	CASSPGGGAGQPQHF	TGTGCCAGCTCACCCGGAGGGGGCGCAGGGCAGCCCCAGCATTTT
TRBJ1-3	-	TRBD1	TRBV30	CAWMQQGEYGNTIYF	TGTGCCTGGATGCAACAGGGGGAGTATGGAAACACCATATATTTT
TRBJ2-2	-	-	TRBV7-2	CASTTANPYTGELFF	TGTGCCAGCACCACAGCTAATCCCTACACCGGGGAGCTGTTTTTT